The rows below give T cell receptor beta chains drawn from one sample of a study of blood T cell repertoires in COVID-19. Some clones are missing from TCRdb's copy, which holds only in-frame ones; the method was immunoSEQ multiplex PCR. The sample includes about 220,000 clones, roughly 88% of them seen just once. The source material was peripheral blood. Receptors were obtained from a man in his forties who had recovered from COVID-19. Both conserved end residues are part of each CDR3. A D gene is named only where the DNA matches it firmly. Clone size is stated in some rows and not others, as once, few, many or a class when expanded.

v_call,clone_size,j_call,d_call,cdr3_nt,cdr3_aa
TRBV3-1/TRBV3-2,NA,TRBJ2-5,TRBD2,TGTGCCAGCAGCCCCCGGCCAGCGGGGGGTGGTACCCAGTACTTC,CASSPRPAGGGTQYF
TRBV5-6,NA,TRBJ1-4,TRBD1,TGTGCCAGCAGCAAATGGGGACAGTCTAATGAAAAACTGTTTTTT,CASSKWGQSNEKLFF
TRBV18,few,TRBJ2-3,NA,TGTGCCAGCTCACCATTGGACAGTGGGGCCACAGATACGCAGTATTTT,CASSPLDSGATDTQYF
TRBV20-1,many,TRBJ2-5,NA,TGCAGTGCTAGTTTTCTCGAGACCCAGTACTTC,CSASFLETQYF
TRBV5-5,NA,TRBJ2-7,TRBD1,TGTGCCAGCAGCGTGGGGGGCAGGGGGCGCTTAAGGCAGTACTTC,CASSVGGRGRLRQYF
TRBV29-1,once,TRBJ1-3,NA,TGCAGCGCCGGACTAAACTCTGGAAACACCATATATTTT,CSAGLNSGNTIYF
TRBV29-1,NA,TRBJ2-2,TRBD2,TGCAGCGCGGGACTAGCGGGACTCATCGGGGAGCTGTTTTTT,CSAGLAGLIGELFF
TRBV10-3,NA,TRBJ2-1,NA,TGTGCCATCAAACTAGCCCGAGACAATGAGCAGTTCTTC,CAIKLARDNEQFF
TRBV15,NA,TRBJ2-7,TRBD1,TGTGCCACCAGCAGAGAAAAGGACAGGGTGCGGTACTTC,CATSREKDRVRYF
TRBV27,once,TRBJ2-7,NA,TGTGCCAGCAGCACGACAGGATCGGGCGAGCAGTACTTC,CASSTTGSGEQYF
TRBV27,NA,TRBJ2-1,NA,TGTGCCAGCAGACTAGGCGGCAATGAGCAGTTCTTC,CASRLGGNEQFF
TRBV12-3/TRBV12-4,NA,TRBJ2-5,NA,TGTGCCAGCGGGGGGGCCGACCGGGAGACCCAGTACTTC,CASGGADRETQYF
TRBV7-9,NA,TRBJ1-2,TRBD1,TGTGCCAGCAGCCGGGCCGACAGGGGGCGTTATGGCTACACCTTC,CASSRADRGRYGYTF
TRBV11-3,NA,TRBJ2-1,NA,TGTGCCAGCGGGGGCCCAAACAATGAGCAGTTCTTC,CASGGPNNEQFF
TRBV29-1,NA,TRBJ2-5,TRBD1,TGCAGCGTCGCTTGGGGACAGGCTCAACAAGAGACCCAGTACTTC,CSVAWGQAQQETQYF